The rows below give T cell receptor beta chains drawn from one sample of a study of control samples from healthy donors and cancer patients. The data were produced by immunoSEQ multiplex PCR, yet TCRdb's version contains in-frame clones alone and is incomplete. The sample lists 130,000 or so clones, just under 90% occurring once. Specimen: PBMCs. The receptor set was obtained from a man aged 45-65 years with head and neck cancer. The CDR3 runs from the conserved cysteine through the conserved F or W. D genes are given only for firm matches.

d_gene	v_gene	j_gene	CDR3aa	CDR3nt
.	TRBV2	TRBJ2-3	CASSATDATTDTQYF	TGTGCCAGCAGCGCTACTGACGCTACCACAGATACGCAGTATTTT
.	TRBV4-1	TRBJ1-6	CASSLITGNSPLHF	TGCGCCAGCAGCCTCATCACAGGGAATTCACCCCTCCACTTT
.	TRBV2	TRBJ1-1	CASSFQGQAFF	TGTGCCAGCAGTTTTCAGGGGCAAGCTTTCTTT
.	TRBV27	TRBJ1-5	CASSLLGAREPQHF	TGTGCCAGCAGTTTGTTGGGGGCGCGAGAGCCCCAGCATTTT
.	TRBV28	TRBJ2-3	CASSPPNQGLISTDTQYF	TGTGCCAGCAGTCCACCCAATCAGGGCCTGATAAGCACAGATACGCAGTATTTT
.	TRBV5-5	TRBJ2-7	CASSFGLAVYEQYF	TGTGCCAGCAGCTTCGGGTTAGCGGTCTACGAGCAGTACTTC
TRBD1	TRBV11-3	TRBJ1-1	CASSPTGMNTEAFF	TGTGCCAGCAGCCCGACAGGGATGAACACTGAAGCTTTCTTT
.	TRBV19	TRBJ1-1	CASSLPPDSLNTEAFF	TGTGCCAGTAGCTTACCCCCGGACAGTTTGAACACTGAAGCTTTCTTT
.	TRBV6-5	TRBJ2-5	CASSYSGGSQETQYF	TGTGCCAGCAGTTACTCGGGTGGGAGCCAAGAGACCCAGTACTTC
.	TRBV28	TRBJ1-2	CASMSHWGWNYGYTF	TGTGCCAGCATGTCTCACTGGGGGTGGAACTATGGCTACACCTTC